Listed below are T cell receptor beta chains from one sample, sequenced in a study of shared clonotypes between healthy human individuals. TCRdb's table, derived via immunoSEQ multiplex PCR, lists solely in-frame clones and lacks some. The sample yields about 730,000 clones, over 55% seen once. Sequencing was done on a sample of memory CD4+ T cells sorted from blood. Every receptor here comes from a woman younger than 45 in good health. Each CDR3 is given without its conserved first and last residue.

ASSHPTSEETQY	TRBV23-1	TRBJ2-5
ASSIEADYSNQPQH	TRBV19	TRBJ1-5
ASSQGWGESYEQY	TRBV4-1	TRBJ2-7
ASSALDREGAF	TRBV19	TRBJ1-1
ASSWTENTEAF	TRBV6-1	TRBJ1-1
ASSELAGGQETQY	TRBV6-1	TRBJ2-5
ASSPEPGHNEQY	TRBV11-2	TRBJ2-7
ASSQGTEGTEAF	TRBV5-1	TRBJ1-1
ASSPELGEQF	TRBV11-2	TRBJ2-1
ASSLSRTSGKATDTQY	TRBV5-1	TRBJ2-3
ASSFKTSGGSYEQY	TRBV5-1	TRBJ2-7
ASSPPGSGGDEQF	TRBV12-1	TRBJ2-1
SIRTGGNTEAF	TRBV29-1	TRBJ1-1
ASSLSGGNGGYT	TRBV5-1	TRBJ1-2
ASSENFGTGLTGELF	TRBV10-1	TRBJ2-2
ASSPDSYEQY	TRBV5-1	TRBJ2-7
ASSPDGFSAIY	TRBV5-1	TRBJ1-3
ASSLEVATRSYNEQF	TRBV5-6	TRBJ2-1
ASSLAGTYNEQF	TRBV5-8	TRBJ2-1
ASSGREDTGELF	TRBV27	TRBJ2-2
ASSVHPGANVLT	TRBV28	TRBJ2-6
ASSQGADADSNQPQH	TRBV4-1	TRBJ1-5
ASRRDLQSTAYEQY	TRBV10-2	TRBJ2-7
ASSRAELETQY	TRBV18	TRBJ2-5
ASSSGTRLYEQY	TRBV7-2	TRBJ2-7
ASSAQSRLAHNEQF	TRBV9	TRBJ2-1
ASIHKEGVGELF	TRBV28	TRBJ2-2
ASSVDQGGQPQH	TRBV9	TRBJ1-5
ASSYREGTYEQY	TRBV6-5	TRBJ2-7
ASTRGQGSNQPQH	TRBV28	TRBJ1-5
SAKSLGRAQETQY	TRBV29-1	TRBJ2-5